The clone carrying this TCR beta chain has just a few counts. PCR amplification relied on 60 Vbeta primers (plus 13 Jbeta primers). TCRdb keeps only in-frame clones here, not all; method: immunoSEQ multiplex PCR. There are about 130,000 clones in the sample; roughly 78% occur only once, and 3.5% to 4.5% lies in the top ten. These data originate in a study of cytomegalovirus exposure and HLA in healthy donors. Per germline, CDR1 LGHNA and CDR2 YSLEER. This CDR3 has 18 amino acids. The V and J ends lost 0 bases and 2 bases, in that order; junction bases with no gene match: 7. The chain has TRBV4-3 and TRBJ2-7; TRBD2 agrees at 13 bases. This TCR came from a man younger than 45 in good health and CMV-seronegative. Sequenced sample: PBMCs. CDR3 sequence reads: CASSQDGVLAGGAYEQYF. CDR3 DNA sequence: TGCGCCAGCAGCCAAGACGGGGTACTAGCGGGGGGGGCCTACGAGCAGTACTTC.